The next 32 T cell receptor beta chains were all read from a single sample in a study of shared clonotypes between healthy human individuals. CD8 cells regarded as naive lacked CD45RO, were positively chosen for CCR7, and omitted terminally differentiated effector memory CD45RA+ cells. The data were produced by immunoSEQ multiplex PCR, yet TCRdb's version contains in-frame clones alone and is incomplete. The sample holds over 2,000,000 clones, roughly 95% seen once. Sequenced material: naive CD8+ T cells from PBMCs. These receptors came from a man between 18 and 35 years old in good health. Some clones in this sample may be carry-over from other donors' samples.

CDR3 sequence reads: CASSMTAWGTEAFF. The CDR3 DNA follows: TGTGCCAGCAGTATGACAGCCTGGGGGACTGAAGCTTTCTTT. The V call is TRBV6-1, the J call TRBJ1-1; weak D call: TRBD1 (5 bases). V was cut by 5 bases and J by 5 bases, with 15 bases left in between. This CDR3 region has 14 residues. The germline CDR1 and CDR2 sequences are MNHNS and SASEGT.

This clone was counted a few times. Additional DNA sequences in this sample encode the identical CDR3. The J gene is TRBJ2-7, the V gene TRBV28; D uncertain. The CDR3 has 11 residues. Germline lookup yields CDR1 MDHEN and CDR2 SYDVKM. Trimming pared 6 bases from V and 2 bases from J, leaving 5 bases between. In nucleotides, the CDR3 is TGTGCCAGCAGCCCAACCTACGAGCAGTACTTC. This sequence encodes CASSPTYEQYF. Combining the CDR3 with reference TRBV28 and TRBJ2-7 gives the whole variable domain DVKVTQSSRYLVKRTGEKVFLECVQDMDHENMFWYRQDPGLGLRLIYFSYDVKMKEKGDIPEGYSVSREKKERFSLILESASTNQTSMYLCASSPTYEQYFGPGTRLTVT.

This clone was seen more than once but under ten times. The CDR3 here is CASSVGLEVGEQFF. The DNA of the CDR3 is TGTGCCAGCAGTGTGGGACTAGAGGTGGGTGAGCAGTTCTTC. V gene TRBV6-1 combines with J gene TRBJ2-1; 8 positions match TRBD2. Germline loops: CDR1 MNHNS, CDR2 SASEGT. J gave up 9 bases and V 4 bases, and 8 bases lay outside the gene matches. The CDR3 extends over 14 amino acids.

The chain recombines TRBV13 with TRBJ2-5; perhaps TRBD1 as D (7 bases). Germline V CDR1 and CDR2: PRHDT, FYEKMQ (reference sequence). CDR3 length equals 14 residues. V was shortened by 4 bases and J by 5 bases, with 14 bases between the two germline ends. The CDR3 DNA reads TGTGCCAGCAGCTCCCAAGGAGGGGGCGAGACCCAGTACTTC. This codes for CASSSQGGGETQYF.

The chain employs TRBV9 and TRBJ2-7, with TRBD1 matching 8 bases. CDR1 and CDR2 (germline): SGDLS, YYNGEE. This CDR3 region has 14 residues. J lost 6 bases, V lost 4 bases, and 9 bases had no gene match. The CDR3 bases are TGTGCCAGCAGCATTGGACAGGGACACGGCGAGCAGTACTTC. Its translation: CASSIGQGHGEQYF.

The chain recombines TRBV15 with TRBJ2-1; D ambiguous. Deletions cut 6 bases from V and 0 bases from J, with 12 bases between. Germline V gene lookup returns CDR1 LNHNV and CDR2 YYDKDF (reference sequence). This CDR3 has 15 amino acids. As DNA, the CDR3 is TGTGCCACCAGGGCTGACACGGACTCCTACAATGAGCAGTTCTTC. Translation: CATRADTDSYNEQFF.

V and J are TRBV28 and TRBJ2-5, with D hard to call. The end of the DNA aligns better with TRBJ2-7, so the J call may be wrong. Germline CDR1 MDHEN, CDR2 SYDVKM. The CDR3 is 16 residues long. The CDR3 nucleotides read TGTGCCAGCAGTTTAACACCGGACCCTAGCTCCTACGAGCAGTACTTC. It encodes CASSLTPDPSSYEQYF.

The gene calls are TRBV9 and TRBJ2-1; 11 positions match TRBD1. CDR3 length: 16 residues. Germline CDR1 and CDR2: SGDLS and YYNGEE. V shed 4 bases and J 7 bases; nucleotides not matched to a gene: 10. CDR3 nucleotides: TGTGCCAGCAGCCCCCACGGGACAGGGGGTTCAAATGAGCAGTTCTTC. This encodes CASSPHGTGGSNEQFF.

The chain uses TRBV9 and TRBJ2-7; D remains unclear. Germline values: CDR1 SGDLS, CDR2 YYNGEE. The CDR3 sequence is 14 residues long. Trimming took 4 bases from V and 1 from J, leaving 12 bases between them. The CDR3 loop is CASSPGGMSYEQYF. The CDR3 coding sequence is TGTGCCAGCAGCCCCGGCGGCATGTCCTACGAGCAGTACTTC.

Only one count was recorded for this clone. The rearrangement links TRBV4-2 to TRBJ2-6; D gene unclear. The CDR3 is 16 amino acids. Looked up from germline, CDR1 is LGHNA and CDR2 is YNFKEQ. Trimming removed 4 bases at V and 2 bases at J, with 12 bases between. CDR3 nucleotides: TGTGCCAGCAGCCCCTACGGCGTCCCTGGGGCCAACGTCCTGACTTTC. Its protein product is CASSPYGVPGANVLTF.

In this sample, this clone turned up a few times. The chain uses TRBV4-1 and TRBJ1-5, with D maybe TRBD1 (6 bases). V shed 0 bases and J shed 4 bases, with 13 bases lying between them. CDR1 is MGHRA and CDR2 is YSYEKL in the germline V gene. The CDR3 is 16 residues long. CDR3 nucleotide sequence: TGCGCCAGCAGCCAAGACCTGGGGACAAGGAATCAGCCCCAGCATTTT. Its translation is CASSQDLGTRNQPQHF.

The chain combines TRBV6-1 with TRBJ2-5, with 11 bases lining up with TRBD1. J lost 5 bases, V lost 4 bases, and 6 bases had no gene match. The CDR3 is made up of 15 amino acids. Germline V gene lookup returns CDR1 MNHNS and CDR2 SASEGT. The chain's CDR3 is CASSARTGGLETQYF. The CDR3 bases are TGTGCCAGCAGTGCAAGGACAGGGGGCTTGGAGACCCAGTACTTC.

CDR3 sequence reads: CASSPRGHEQYF. CDR3 sequence (DNA): TGTGCCAGCAGCCCCCGAGGCCACGAGCAGTACTTC. The chain carries TRBV5-4 and TRBJ2-7; D gene unclear. The CDR3 has 12 amino acids. The V end was cut by 4 bases, the J end by 5 bases, with 10 bases between. The germline CDR1 and CDR2 sequences are SGHNT and YYREEE (reference sequence).

On this clone: A far more abundant clone sits one base away, making this likely a read error. The chain employs TRBV5-5 and TRBJ2-7, with a weak D call TRBD1 (6 bases). This CDR3 has 13 amino acids. Germline values: CDR1 SGHKS, CDR2 YYEKEE (reference sequence). The V end lost 4 bases, the J end lost 3 bases, and 11 bases lay between the germline ends. CDR3 bases: TGTGCCAGCAGCCCGGACAGCAACTACGAGCAGTACTTC. Translated: CASSPDSNYEQYF.

Concerning this clone itself: Other DNA sequences in the same sample also yield this CDR3. The V and J genes are TRBV28 and TRBJ2-2, with a tentative D call TRBD1 (5 bases). This CDR3 has 14 amino acids. CDR1 MDHEN and CDR2 SYDVKM come from the germline V gene. Trimming shortened V by 2 bases and J by 3 bases, and 7 bases separated the two germline ends. CDR3 protein: CASSLVGDTGELFF. CDR3 DNA sequence: TGTGCCAGCAGTTTAGTAGGGGACACCGGGGAGCTGTTTTTT.

This chain connects TRBV28 to TRBJ2-5, with a weak D call TRBD2 (6 bases). V was pared by 3 bases and J by 5 bases, with 10 bases between. The CDR3 totals 13 residues. CDR1 is MDHEN and CDR2 is SYDVKM in the germline V gene. CDR3 nucleotide sequence: TGTGCCAGCAGTTTCGGGACTGGCGAGACCCAGTACTTC. Protein sequence: CASSFGTGETQYF.

This chain links TRBV28 with TRBJ2-3; no definite D call. The CDR3 totals 11 residues. Germline V CDR1 and CDR2: MDHEN, SYDVKM. V lost 6 bases and J 3 bases, leaving 4 bases between the germline ends. The CDR3 reads CASRRTDTQYF. CDR3 sequence (DNA): TGTGCCAGCAGGCGAACAGATACGCAGTATTTT.

The rearrangement links TRBV19 to TRBJ1-3, with 7 bases identical to TRBD1. The CDR3 spans 13 residues. CDR1 is LNHDA, CDR2 SQIVND, per germline (reference sequence). After removal of 8 bases from V and 2 bases from J, the junction contained 3 bases not matched to a gene. The CDR3 region is CASGGQPGNTIYF. The CDR3 DNA reads TGTGCCAGTGGGGGACAGCCTGGAAACACCATATATTTT.

This clone appeared a single time. Other DNA sequences in this specimen translate into the identical CDR3. The chain uses TRBV9 and TRBJ1-1; D unresolved. Between the trimmed V and J ends, which lost 7 bases and 0 bases, there was a span of 10 bases. This CDR3 region has 13 residues. In germline, CDR1 is SGDLS, CDR2 YYNGEE. CDR3 region: CASSSGLNTEAFF. The CDR3 DNA is TGTGCCAGCTCGAGCGGGTTGAACACTGAAGCTTTCTTT.

V is TRBV28 and J is TRBJ1-2; 12 bases fit TRBD1. CDR3 size: 16 residues. V dropped 5 bases and J dropped 8; count of bases not matched to a gene: 12. Germline V lookup: CDR1 MDHEN, CDR2 SYDVKM. In nucleotides, the CDR3 is TGTGCCAGCAGTGACCCGGGGACAGGGGGCTTCCTGGGCTACACCTTC. The encoded protein is CASSDPGTGGFLGYTF.

Of note for this clone: Distinct nucleotide sequences in the sample also encode this CDR3. V and J are TRBV19 and TRBJ2-7; the match to TRBD1 covers 7 bases. The CDR3 runs 13 residues. In germline, CDR1 is LNHDA, CDR2 SQIVND (reference sequence). Trimming at V came to 6 bases and at J to 0 bases, leaving 2 bases not matched to a gene. The CDR3 DNA reads as TGTGCCAGTAGGAGGACAGGCTCCTACGAGCAGTACTTC. It encodes CASRRTGSYEQYF.

The chain is built from TRBV28 and TRBJ1-2, with D possibly being TRBD1 (6 bases). This CDR3 has 16 amino acids. The V end lost 7 bases, the J end lost 10 bases, and 28 bases lay between the germline ends. In germline, CDR1 is MDHEN, CDR2 SYDVKM. The CDR3 nucleotides read TGTGCCAGCACCCGGAAAGAGGGGGACCGCTTTGGAGACTACACCTTC. Residues: CASTRKEGDRFGDYTF.

The gene calls are TRBV7-9 and TRBJ2-7, with D unclear. This CDR3 comprises 14 residues. Germline V gene lookup returns CDR1 SEHNR and CDR2 FQNEAQ (reference sequence). Deletions cut 1 base from V and 6 bases from J, with 13 bases between. The CDR3 DNA reads TGTGCCAGCAGCTTAGGTCCGTTCATGGCCGAGCAGTACTTC. This gives the protein CASSLGPFMAEQYF.

The rearrangement joins TRBV9 to TRBJ2-1; the D is unclear. Germline loops: CDR1 SGDLS, CDR2 YYNGEE. Trimming cost V 4 bases and J 8 bases, with 16 bases left between them. This CDR3 comprises 14 residues. The CDR3: CASSLYGLPDEQFF. For the CDR3, the DNA is TGTGCCAGCAGCCTCTACGGCCTTCCGGATGAGCAGTTCTTC.

The V gene is TRBV7-3, the J gene TRBJ2-3; 14 bases agree with TRBD2. The CDR3 sequence is 15 residues long. The germline V gene has CDR1 SGHTA and CDR2 FQGTGA. V was clipped by 4 bases and J by 3 bases; unmatched bases: 0. The DNA for the CDR3 is TGTGCCAGCAGCTGGACTAGCGGGAGGACAGATACGCAGTATTTT. This sequence encodes CASSWTSGRTDTQYF.

The chain employs TRBV7-6 and TRBJ1-5; 7 bases match TRBD1. The ends lost 8 bases at V and 4 bases at J; junction bases unmatched: 5. This CDR3 comprises 13 residues. Germline CDR1 and CDR2: SGHVS and FNYEAQ. As DNA, the CDR3 is TGTGCCAGCGGTCCGGGACAGAATCAGCCCCAGCATTTT. This gives the protein CASGPGQNQPQHF.

CDR3 DNA: TGCGCCAGCAGCCAGGGTCTGGGGTGGGAGCAGTACTTC. Encoded protein: CASSQGLGWEQYF. This chain joins TRBV4-1 and TRBJ2-7; no reliable D call. CDR3 length: 13 residues. V lost 3 bases and J lost 7, with 13 bases in between. From germline, CDR1 is MGHRA and CDR2 YSYEKL.

V usage is TRBV27 and J usage is TRBJ2-1; TRBD2 might be the D (5 bases). The CDR3 covers 15 residues. V lost 1 base and J 4 bases, leaving 11 bases between the germline ends. Germline values: CDR1 MNHEY, CDR2 SMNVEV (reference sequence). This CDR3 reads CASSLLDLSYNEQFF. The DNA of the CDR3 is TGTGCCAGCAGTTTATTGGACTTGAGTTACAATGAGCAGTTCTTC.

V is TRBV6-5 and J is TRBJ2-7, with D possibly being TRBD1 (6 bases). CDR3 length: 14 residues. Trimming took 6 bases from V and 1 from J, leaving 13 bases between them. The germline gives CDR1 MNHEY, CDR2 SVGAGI. The chain's CDR3 is CASSRDTMSYEQYF. The CDR3 DNA is TGTGCCAGCAGCCGGGACACGATGTCCTACGAGCAGTACTTC.

The chain has TRBV7-9 and TRBJ1-1; D unclear. The CDR3 contains 17 residues. Per the germline V gene, CDR1 is SEHNR and CDR2 is FQNEAQ (reference sequence). V gave up 1 base and J gave up 1 base, with 16 bases separating them. The CDR3 loop is CASSLVPGYGRNTEAFF. The DNA of the CDR3 is TGTGCCAGCAGCTTAGTGCCCGGCTATGGAAGGAACACTGAAGCTTTCTTT.

The gene calls are TRBV10-3 and TRBJ1-1; a possible D gene is TRBD1 (5 bases). CDR1 ENHRY and CDR2 SYGVKD come from the germline V gene. The CDR3 extends over 15 amino acids. V lost 6 bases and J lost 3, with 17 bases in between. CDR3 nucleotide sequence: TGTGCCATCAGGGGGACCCCTCCCCAGGACACTGAAGCTTTCTTT. This sequence encodes CAIRGTPPQDTEAFF.

This sequence joins TRBV18 and TRBJ2-1, with D possibly TRBD2 on 5 matching bases. Looked up from germline, CDR1 is KGHSH and CDR2 is LQKENI. This CDR3 region has 16 residues. V was clipped by 0 bases and J by 9 bases, with 18 bases between them. The CDR3 sequence is CASSPPGEMGYGEQFF. DNA for the CDR3: TGTGCCAGCTCACCACCCGGGGAGATGGGGTATGGTGAGCAGTTCTTC. The variable domain in full, with the rest retrieved from reference TRBV18 and TRBJ2-1, is NAGVMQNPRHLVRRRGQEARLRCSPMKGHSHVYWYRQLPEEGLKFMVYLQKENIIDESGMPKERFSAEFPKEGPSILRIQQVVRGDSAAYFCASSPPGEMGYGEQFFGPGTRLTVL.